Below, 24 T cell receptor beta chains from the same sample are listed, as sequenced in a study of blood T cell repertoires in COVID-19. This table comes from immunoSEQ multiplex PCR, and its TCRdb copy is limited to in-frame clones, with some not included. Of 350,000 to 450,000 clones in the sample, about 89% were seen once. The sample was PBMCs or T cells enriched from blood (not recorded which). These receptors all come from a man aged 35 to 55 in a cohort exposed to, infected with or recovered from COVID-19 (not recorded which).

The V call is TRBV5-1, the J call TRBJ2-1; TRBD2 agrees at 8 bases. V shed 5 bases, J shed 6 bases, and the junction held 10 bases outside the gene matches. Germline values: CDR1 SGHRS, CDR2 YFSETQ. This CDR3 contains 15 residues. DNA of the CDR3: TGCGCCAGCAGGCTCAGCGGGAGTAGTCTCAATGAGCAGTTCTTC. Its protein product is CASRLSGSSLNEQFF.

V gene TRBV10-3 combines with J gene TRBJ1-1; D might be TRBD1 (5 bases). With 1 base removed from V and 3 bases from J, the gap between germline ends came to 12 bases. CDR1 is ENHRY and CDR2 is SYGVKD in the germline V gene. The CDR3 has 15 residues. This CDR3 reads CAISEYGGSYTEAFF. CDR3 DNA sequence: TGTGCCATCAGTGAGTACGGGGGTTCTTACACTGAAGCTTTCTTT.

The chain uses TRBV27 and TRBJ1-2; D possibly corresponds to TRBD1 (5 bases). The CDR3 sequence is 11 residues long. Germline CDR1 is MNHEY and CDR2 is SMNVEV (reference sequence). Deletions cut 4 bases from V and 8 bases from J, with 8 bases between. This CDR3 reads CASSYRHGYTF. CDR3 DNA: TGTGCCAGCAGTTACAGGCACGGCTACACCTTC.

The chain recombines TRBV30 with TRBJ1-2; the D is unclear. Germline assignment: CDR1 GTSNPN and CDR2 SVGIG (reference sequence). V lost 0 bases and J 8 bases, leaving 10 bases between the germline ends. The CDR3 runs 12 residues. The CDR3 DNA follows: TGTGCCTGGAGTGTTGGAATCGGGGGCTACACCTTC. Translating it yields CAWSVGIGGYTF.

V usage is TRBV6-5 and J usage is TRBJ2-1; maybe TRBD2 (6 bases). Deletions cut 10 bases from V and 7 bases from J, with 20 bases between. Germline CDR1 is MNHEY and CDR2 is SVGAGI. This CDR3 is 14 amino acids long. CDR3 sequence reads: CAIPGDERGNEQFF. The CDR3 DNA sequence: TGTGCCATCCCGGGGGACGAGCGCGGGAATGAGCAGTTCTTC.

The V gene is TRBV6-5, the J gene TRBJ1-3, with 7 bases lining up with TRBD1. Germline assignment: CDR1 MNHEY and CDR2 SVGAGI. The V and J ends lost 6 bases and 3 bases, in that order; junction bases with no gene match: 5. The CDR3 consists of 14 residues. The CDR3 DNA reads TGTGCCAGCAGACAGGGACAGAATGGAAACACCATATATTTT. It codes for CASRQGQNGNTIYF.

CDR3 sequence: CASSLGALGNTIYF. The CDR3 DNA reads TGCGCCAGCAGCTTGGGGGCTCTTGGAAACACCATATATTTT. J is TRBJ1-3 and V is TRBV5-1, with D unclear. Germline CDR1 is SGHRS and CDR2 is YFSETQ. The CDR3 spans 14 residues. V gave up 0 bases and J gave up 3 bases, with 7 bases separating them.

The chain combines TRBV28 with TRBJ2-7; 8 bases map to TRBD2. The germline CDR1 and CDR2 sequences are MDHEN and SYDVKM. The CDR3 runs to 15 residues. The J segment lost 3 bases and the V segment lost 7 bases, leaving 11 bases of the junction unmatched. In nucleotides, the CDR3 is TGTGCCAGCACCGCCCGGGGGGGACCGATCTACGAGCAGTACTTC. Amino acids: CASTARGGPIYEQYF.

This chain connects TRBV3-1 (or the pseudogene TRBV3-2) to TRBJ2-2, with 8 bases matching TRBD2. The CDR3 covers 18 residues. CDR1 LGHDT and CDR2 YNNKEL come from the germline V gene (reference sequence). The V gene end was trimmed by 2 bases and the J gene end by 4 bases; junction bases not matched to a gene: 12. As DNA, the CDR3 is TGTGCCAGCAGCCAATGGGGCGGGAGGCCGACGGGCACCGGGGAGCTGTTTTTT. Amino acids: CASSQWGGRPTGTGELFF.

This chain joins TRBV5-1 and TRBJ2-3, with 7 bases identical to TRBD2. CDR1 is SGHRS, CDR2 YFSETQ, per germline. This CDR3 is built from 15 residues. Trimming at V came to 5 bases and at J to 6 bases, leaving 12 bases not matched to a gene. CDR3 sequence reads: CASSWGGSGADTQYF. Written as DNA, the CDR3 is TGCGCCAGCAGTTGGGGCGGGAGTGGCGCGGATACGCAGTATTTT.

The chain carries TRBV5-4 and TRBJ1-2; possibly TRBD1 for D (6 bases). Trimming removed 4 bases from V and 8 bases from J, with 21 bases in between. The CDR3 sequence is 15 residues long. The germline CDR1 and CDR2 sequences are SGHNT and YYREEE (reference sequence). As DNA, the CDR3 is TGTGCCAGCAGCCCTGACGTGGGGGGGGCGCAAGGCTACACCTTC. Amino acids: CASSPDVGGAQGYTF.

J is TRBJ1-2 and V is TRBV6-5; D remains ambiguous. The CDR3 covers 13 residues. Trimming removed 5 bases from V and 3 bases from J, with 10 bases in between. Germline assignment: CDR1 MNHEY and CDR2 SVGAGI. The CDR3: CASSPHTDYGYTF. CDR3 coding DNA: TGTGCCAGCAGTCCGCACACAGACTATGGCTACACCTTC.

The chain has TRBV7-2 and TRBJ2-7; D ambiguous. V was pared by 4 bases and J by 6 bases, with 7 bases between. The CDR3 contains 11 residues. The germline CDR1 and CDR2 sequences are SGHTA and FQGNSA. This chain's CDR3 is CASSSHSEQYF. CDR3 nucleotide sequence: TGTGCCAGCAGCTCGCACAGCGAGCAGTACTTC. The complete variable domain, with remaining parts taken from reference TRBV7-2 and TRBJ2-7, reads GAGVSQSPSNKVTEKGKDVELRCDPISGHTALYWYRQSLGQGLEFLIYFQGNSAPDKSGLPSDRFSAERTGGSVSTLTIQRTQQEDSAVYLCASSSHSEQYFGPGTRLTVT.

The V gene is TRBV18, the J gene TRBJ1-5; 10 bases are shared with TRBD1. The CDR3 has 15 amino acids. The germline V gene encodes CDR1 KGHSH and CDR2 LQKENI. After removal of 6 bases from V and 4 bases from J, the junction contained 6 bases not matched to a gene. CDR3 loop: CASSPGQGMNQPQHF. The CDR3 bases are TGTGCCAGCTCTCCGGGACAGGGGATGAATCAGCCCCAGCATTTT.

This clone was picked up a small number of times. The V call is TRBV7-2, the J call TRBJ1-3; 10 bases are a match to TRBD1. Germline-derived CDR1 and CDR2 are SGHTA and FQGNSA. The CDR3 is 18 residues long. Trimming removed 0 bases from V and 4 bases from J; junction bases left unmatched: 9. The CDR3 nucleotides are TGTGCCAGCAGCTTAGCGGGACAGGGGATGATAGGAGGAAACACCATATATTTT. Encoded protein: CASSLAGQGMIGGNTIYF.

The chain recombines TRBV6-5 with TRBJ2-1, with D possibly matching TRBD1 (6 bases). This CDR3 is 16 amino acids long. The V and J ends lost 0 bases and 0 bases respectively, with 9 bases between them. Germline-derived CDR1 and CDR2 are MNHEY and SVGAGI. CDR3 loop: CASSYSRGGSYNEQFF. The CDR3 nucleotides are TGTGCCAGCAGTTACTCGAGAGGGGGCTCCTACAATGAGCAGTTCTTC.

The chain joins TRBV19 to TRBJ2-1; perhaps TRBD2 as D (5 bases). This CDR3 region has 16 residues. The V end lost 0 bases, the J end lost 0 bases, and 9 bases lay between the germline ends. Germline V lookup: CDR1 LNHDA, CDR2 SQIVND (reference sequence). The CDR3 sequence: CASSIDERSSYNEQFF. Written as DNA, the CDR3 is TGTGCCAGTAGTATAGATGAGCGGAGCTCCTACAATGAGCAGTTCTTC.

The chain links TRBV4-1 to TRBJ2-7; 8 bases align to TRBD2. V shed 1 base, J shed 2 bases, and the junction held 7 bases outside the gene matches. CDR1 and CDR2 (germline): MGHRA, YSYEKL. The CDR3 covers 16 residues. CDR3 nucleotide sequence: TGCGCCAGCAGCCAAGGGCCCAGCGGGAGCGCCTACGAGCAGTACTTC. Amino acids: CASSQGPSGSAYEQYF.

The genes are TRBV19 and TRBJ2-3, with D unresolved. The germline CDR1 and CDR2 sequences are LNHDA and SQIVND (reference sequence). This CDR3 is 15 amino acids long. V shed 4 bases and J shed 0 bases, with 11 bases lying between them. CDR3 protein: CASSTTYRSTDTQYF. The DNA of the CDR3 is TGTGCCAGTAGTACCACCTACAGAAGCACAGATACGCAGTATTTT.

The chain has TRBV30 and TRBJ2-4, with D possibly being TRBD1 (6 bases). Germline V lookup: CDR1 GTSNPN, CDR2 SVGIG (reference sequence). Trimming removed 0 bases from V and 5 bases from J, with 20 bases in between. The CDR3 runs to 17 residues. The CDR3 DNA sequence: TGTGCCTGGAGTGTACAACGAGGCAGGGGATTTCAAAACATTCAGTACTTC. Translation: CAWSVQRGRGFQNIQYF.

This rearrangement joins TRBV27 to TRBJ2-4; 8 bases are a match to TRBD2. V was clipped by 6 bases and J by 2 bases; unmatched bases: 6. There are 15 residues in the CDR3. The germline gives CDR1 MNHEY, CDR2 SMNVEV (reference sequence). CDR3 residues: CASRTIAGPKNIQYF. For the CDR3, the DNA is TGTGCCAGCAGAACCATAGCGGGACCCAAAAACATTCAGTACTTC.

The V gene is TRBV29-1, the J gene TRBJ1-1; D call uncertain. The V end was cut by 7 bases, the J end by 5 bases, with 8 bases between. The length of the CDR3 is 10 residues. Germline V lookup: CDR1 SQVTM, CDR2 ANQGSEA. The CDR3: CSAGRTEAFF. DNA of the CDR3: TGCAGCGCCGGTCGGACTGAAGCTTTCTTT.

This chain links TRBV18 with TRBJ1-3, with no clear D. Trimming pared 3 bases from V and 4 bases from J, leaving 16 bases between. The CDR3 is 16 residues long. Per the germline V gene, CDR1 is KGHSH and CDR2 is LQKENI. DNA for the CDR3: TGTGCCAGCTCACCTCCCGGGAGGGCGAGAGGAAACACCATATATTTT. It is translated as CASSPPGRARGNTIYF.

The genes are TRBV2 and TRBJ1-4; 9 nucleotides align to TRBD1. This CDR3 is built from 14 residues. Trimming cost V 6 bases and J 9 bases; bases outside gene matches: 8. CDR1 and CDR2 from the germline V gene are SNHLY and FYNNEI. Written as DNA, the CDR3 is TGTGCCAGCAGGCCGGGACAGGGTCACCAAAAACTGTTTTTT. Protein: CASRPGQGHQKLFF.